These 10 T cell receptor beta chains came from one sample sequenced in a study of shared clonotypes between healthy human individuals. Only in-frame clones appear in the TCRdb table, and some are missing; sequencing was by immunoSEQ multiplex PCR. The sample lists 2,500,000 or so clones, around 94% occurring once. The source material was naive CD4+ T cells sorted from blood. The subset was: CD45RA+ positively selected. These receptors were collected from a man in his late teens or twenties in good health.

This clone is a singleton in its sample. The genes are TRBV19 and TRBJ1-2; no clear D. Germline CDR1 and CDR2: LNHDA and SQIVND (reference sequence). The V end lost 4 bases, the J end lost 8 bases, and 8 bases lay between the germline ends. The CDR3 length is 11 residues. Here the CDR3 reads CASSTTKGYTF. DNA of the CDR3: TGTGCCAGTAGTACCACAAAGGGCTACACCTTC.

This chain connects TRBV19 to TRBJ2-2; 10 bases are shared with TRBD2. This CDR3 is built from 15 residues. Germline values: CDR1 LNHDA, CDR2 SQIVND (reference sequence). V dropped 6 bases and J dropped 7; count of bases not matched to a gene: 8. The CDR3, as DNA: TGTGCCAGTAGATCAGCGGGAGGGCCTATCGGGGAGCTGTTTTTT. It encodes CASRSAGGPIGELFF.

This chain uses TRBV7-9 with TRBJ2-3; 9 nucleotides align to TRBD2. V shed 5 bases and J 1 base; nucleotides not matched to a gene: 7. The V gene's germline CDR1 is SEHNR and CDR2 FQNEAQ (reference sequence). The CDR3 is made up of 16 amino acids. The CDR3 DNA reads TGTGCCAGCAGCCCTGGGGGCGGGAGGGGCACAGATACGCAGTATTTT. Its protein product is CASSPGGGRGTDTQYF.

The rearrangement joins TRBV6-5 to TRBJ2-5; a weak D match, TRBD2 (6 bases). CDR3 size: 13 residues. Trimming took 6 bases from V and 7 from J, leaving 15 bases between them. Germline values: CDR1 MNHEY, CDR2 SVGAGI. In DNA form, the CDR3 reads TGTGCCAGCAGCCGGACTACGGGGTCGACCCAGTACTTC. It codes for CASSRTTGSTQYF.

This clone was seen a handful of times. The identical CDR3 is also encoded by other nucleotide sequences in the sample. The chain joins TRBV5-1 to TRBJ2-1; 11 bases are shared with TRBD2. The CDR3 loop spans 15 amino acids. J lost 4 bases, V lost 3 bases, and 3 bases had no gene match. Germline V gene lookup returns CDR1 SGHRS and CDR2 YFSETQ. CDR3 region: CASSSGTSGYNEQFF. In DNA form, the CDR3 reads TGCGCCAGCAGCTCCGGGACTAGCGGTTACAATGAGCAGTTCTTC. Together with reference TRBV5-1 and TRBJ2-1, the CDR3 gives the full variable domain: KAGVTQTPRYLIKTRGQQVTLSCSPISGHRSVSWYQQTPGQGLQFLFEYFSETQRNKGNFPGRFSGRQFSNSRSEMNVSTLELGDSALYLCASSSGTSGYNEQFFGPGTRLTVL.

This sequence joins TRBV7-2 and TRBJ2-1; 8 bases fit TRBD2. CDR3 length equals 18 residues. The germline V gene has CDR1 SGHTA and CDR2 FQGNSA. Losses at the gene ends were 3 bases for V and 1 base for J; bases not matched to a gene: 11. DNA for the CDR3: TGTGCCAGCAGCTTGGTAGGACCAGGACTAGCATCCTACAATGAGCAGTTCTTC. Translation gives CASSLVGPGLASYNEQFF.

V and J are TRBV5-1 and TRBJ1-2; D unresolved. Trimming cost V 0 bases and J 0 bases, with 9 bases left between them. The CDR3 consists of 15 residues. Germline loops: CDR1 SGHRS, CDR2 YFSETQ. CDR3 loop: CASSLGATTNYGYTF. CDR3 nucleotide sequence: TGCGCCAGCAGCTTGGGGGCAACCACTAACTATGGCTACACCTTC.

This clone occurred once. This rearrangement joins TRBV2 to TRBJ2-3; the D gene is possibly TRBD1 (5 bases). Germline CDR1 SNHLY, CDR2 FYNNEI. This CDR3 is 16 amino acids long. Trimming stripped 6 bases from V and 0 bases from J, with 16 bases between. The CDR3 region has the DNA TGTGCCAGCAGATCCCGAACCGGACAAAGCACAGATACGCAGTATTTT. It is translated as CASRSRTGQSTDTQYF.

The CDR3, as DNA: TGCGCCAGCAGCCCCGGACGGGGAGACGGTGAAAAACTGTTTTTT. This gives the protein CASSPGRGDGEKLFF. The genes are TRBV5-1 and TRBJ1-4; D remains unclear. The CDR3 has 15 residues. Per the germline V gene, CDR1 is SGHRS and CDR2 is YFSETQ. V shed 4 bases and J shed 7 bases, with 17 bases lying between them.

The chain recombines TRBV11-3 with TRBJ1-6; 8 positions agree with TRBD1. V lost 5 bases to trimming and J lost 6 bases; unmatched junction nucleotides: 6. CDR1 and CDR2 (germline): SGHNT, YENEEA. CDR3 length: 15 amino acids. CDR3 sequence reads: CASSADRGGNSPLHF. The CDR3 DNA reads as TGTGCCAGCAGCGCCGACAGGGGAGGTAATTCACCCCTCCACTTT.